A selection of T cell receptor beta chains follows, all from one sample in a study of T cell changes during pregnancy in multiple sclerosis. The table came from immunoSEQ multiplex PCR; TCRdb's copy has only in-frame clones and leaves some out. Of more than 80,000 clones detected, approximately 92% appear once; the ten largest clones hold less than 2%. Sequencing used peripheral blood, obtained in the first trimester of pregnancy. The receptors here all came from a female donor with multiple sclerosis, enrolled in a pregnancy study. Each CDR3 is given with its conserved first and last residue. The D gene is left open where the match is weak. Some rows have no size entry. The others give once, few or many, or a class for an expanded clone.

d_call: NA; v_call: TRBV5-5; clone_size: NA; j_call: TRBJ2-7; cdr3_nt: TGTGCCAGCAGCTTGGGCCCGACGGGAGAGCAGTACTTC; cdr3_aa: CASSLGPTGEQYF
d_call: TRBD2; v_call: TRBV2; clone_size: NA; j_call: TRBJ2-3; cdr3_nt: TGTGCCAGCAGGAAACTAGCGGGATCCACAGATACGCAGTATTTT; cdr3_aa: CASRKLAGSTDTQYF
d_call: TRBD1; v_call: TRBV28; clone_size: NA; j_call: TRBJ1-3; cdr3_nt: TGTGCCAGCATCGAAACAGGGGTATCTGGAAACACCATATATTTT; cdr3_aa: CASIETGVSGNTIYF
d_call: TRBD1; v_call: TRBV11-2; clone_size: NA; j_call: TRBJ1-2; cdr3_nt: TGTGCCAGCAGCTCTGGGACAGGGGTCGGCTATGGCTACACCTTC; cdr3_aa: CASSSGTGVGYGYTF
d_call: TRBD1; v_call: TRBV6-5; clone_size: once; j_call: TRBJ2-5; cdr3_nt: TGTGCCAGCAGCCCCGCCGCGACAGGGCGGGAGACCCAGTACTTC; cdr3_aa: CASSPAATGRETQYF
d_call: TRBD1; v_call: TRBV14; clone_size: NA; j_call: TRBJ2-7; cdr3_nt: TGTGCCAGCAGCCAAGGTCGGGACAGGCTCTACGAGCAGTACTTC; cdr3_aa: CASSQGRDRLYEQYF
d_call: NA; v_call: TRBV16; clone_size: NA; j_call: TRBJ1-2; cdr3_nt: TGTGCCAGCAGCCCTGACAGTACTAACTATGGCTACACCTTC; cdr3_aa: CASSPDSTNYGYTF
d_call: NA; v_call: TRBV5-1; clone_size: NA; j_call: TRBJ2-7; cdr3_nt: TGCGCCAGCAGCGTTGACGGGAACGAGCAGTACTTC; cdr3_aa: CASSVDGNEQYF
d_call: TRBD1; v_call: TRBV6-5; clone_size: NA; j_call: TRBJ2-7; cdr3_nt: TGTGCCAGCAGTTATACGGGACAGGGTACAGCCGAGCAGTACTTC; cdr3_aa: CASSYTGQGTAEQYF
d_call: TRBD2; v_call: TRBV4-1; clone_size: NA; j_call: TRBJ2-3; cdr3_nt: TGCGCCAGCAGCCAGGTACTAGCGGCGGATACGCAGTATTTT; cdr3_aa: CASSQVLAADTQYF
d_call: TRBD2; v_call: TRBV6-5; clone_size: few; j_call: TRBJ2-2; cdr3_nt: TGTGCCAGCAGCAACCGAGCGGGAGCCGGGGAGCTGTTTTTT; cdr3_aa: CASSNRAGAGELFF
d_call: NA; v_call: TRBV4-3; clone_size: NA; j_call: TRBJ2-3; cdr3_nt: TGCGCCAGCAGCCGGGGGACAAGCACAGATACGCAGTATTTT; cdr3_aa: CASSRGTSTDTQYF
d_call: TRBD2; v_call: TRBV20-1; clone_size: NA; j_call: TRBJ2-7; cdr3_nt: TGCAGTGTCCCGGGGGGCTACGAGCAGTACTTC; cdr3_aa: CSVPGGYEQYF
d_call: NA; v_call: TRBV4-2; clone_size: NA; j_call: TRBJ2-1; cdr3_nt: TGTGCCAGCAGCCAAGAAAGTAGCGGGACAGTGAATGAGCAGTTCTTC; cdr3_aa: CASSQESSGTVNEQFF
d_call: TRBD1; v_call: TRBV7-9; clone_size: NA; j_call: TRBJ2-1; cdr3_nt: TGTGCCAGCACCCAGGGGGCTAACAATGAGCAGTTCTTC; cdr3_aa: CASTQGANNEQFF
d_call: TRBD2; v_call: TRBV19; clone_size: NA; j_call: TRBJ2-7; cdr3_nt: TGTGCCAGTAGTATAAACGGACTAGCAGGGGAGCAGTACTTC; cdr3_aa: CASSINGLAGEQYF
d_call: NA; v_call: TRBV4-2; clone_size: NA; j_call: TRBJ1-3; cdr3_nt: TGTGCCAGCAGCCAAACTACAAGCTCTGGAAACACCATATATTTT; cdr3_aa: CASSQTTSSGNTIYF
d_call: TRBD1; v_call: TRBV11-3; clone_size: NA; j_call: TRBJ1-5; cdr3_nt: TGTGCCAGCAGCTTAGGAGGGACAGGGAATCAGCCCCAGCATTTT; cdr3_aa: CASSLGGTGNQPQHF
d_call: TRBD1; v_call: TRBV11-2; clone_size: NA; j_call: TRBJ1-3; cdr3_nt: TGTGCCAGCAGCCCCAGGGACAGGGCCTACTCTGGAAACACCATATATTTT; cdr3_aa: CASSPRDRAYSGNTIYF
d_call: TRBD1; v_call: TRBV7-9; clone_size: NA; j_call: TRBJ2-7; cdr3_nt: TGTGCCAGCACCCCCCCGCGACAGGGTGTTTACGAGCAGTACTTC; cdr3_aa: CASTPPRQGVYEQYF
d_call: TRBD2; v_call: TRBV28; clone_size: NA; j_call: TRBJ2-1; cdr3_nt: TGTGCCAGCAGTTCCTACTCTCCGACTAGCGGGAGTAGACTTTACAATGAGCAGTTCTTC; cdr3_aa: CASSSYSPTSGSRLYNEQFF
d_call: NA; v_call: TRBV30; clone_size: NA; j_call: TRBJ1-6; cdr3_nt: TGTGCCTGGAGTAGGCAGGGAGGTTCACCCCTCCACTTT; cdr3_aa: CAWSRQGGSPLHF
d_call: TRBD2; v_call: TRBV11-2; clone_size: NA; j_call: TRBJ2-1; cdr3_nt: TGTGCCAGCAGCTTAGGGAGGACTAGAAGCTACAATGAGCAGTTCTTC; cdr3_aa: CASSLGRTRSYNEQFF
d_call: NA; v_call: TRBV6-1; clone_size: NA; j_call: TRBJ2-7; cdr3_nt: TGTGCCAGCAGAACGACAAGTACCTACGAGCAGTACTTC; cdr3_aa: CASRTTSTYEQYF
d_call: NA; v_call: TRBV25-1; clone_size: NA; j_call: TRBJ1-1; cdr3_nt: TGTGCCAGCAGACCTGACCAGGGCAAGAACACTGAAGCTTTCTTT; cdr3_aa: CASRPDQGKNTEAFF
d_call: NA; v_call: TRBV27; clone_size: NA; j_call: TRBJ1-2; cdr3_nt: TGTGCCAGCAGTACTGGGCAGTACTATGGCTACACCTTC; cdr3_aa: CASSTGQYYGYTF
d_call: NA; v_call: TRBV30; clone_size: NA; j_call: TRBJ1-1; cdr3_nt: TGTGCCTGGAGTGTACAGGCATACACTGAAGCTTTCTTT; cdr3_aa: CAWSVQAYTEAFF
d_call: NA; v_call: TRBV29-1; clone_size: NA; j_call: TRBJ1-1; cdr3_nt: TGCAGCGTTTGGAGTGGCACTGAAGCTTTCTTT; cdr3_aa: CSVWSGTEAFF
d_call: NA; v_call: TRBV4-2; clone_size: NA; j_call: TRBJ1-1; cdr3_nt: TGTGCCAGCAGCCAAGAAGGGGGTCGGGACATGGAAGCTTTCTTT; cdr3_aa: CASSQEGGRDMEAFF
d_call: TRBD1; v_call: TRBV7-2; clone_size: once; j_call: TRBJ1-2; cdr3_nt: TGTGCCAGCAGCCCCGTACTCGGGGACAGGGGAATTGCCTACACCTTC; cdr3_aa: CASSPVLGDRGIAYTF
d_call: TRBD1; v_call: TRBV5-5; clone_size: NA; j_call: TRBJ2-1; cdr3_nt: TGTGCCAGCAGCCCATCGACAGGGAATGAGCAGTTCTTC; cdr3_aa: CASSPSTGNEQFF
d_call: NA; v_call: TRBV6-5; clone_size: NA; j_call: TRBJ1-3; cdr3_nt: TGTGCCAGCAGGCAGGGGTTCTCTGGAAACACCATATATTTT; cdr3_aa: CASRQGFSGNTIYF
d_call: TRBD1; v_call: TRBV2; clone_size: NA; j_call: TRBJ1-1; cdr3_nt: TGTGCCAGCATGGGGACAGGGAAGGCTTTCTTT; cdr3_aa: CASMGTGKAFF
d_call: NA; v_call: TRBV30; clone_size: once; j_call: TRBJ1-1; cdr3_nt: TGTGCCTGGGGGAGGGGCCCGAACACTGAAGCTTTCTTT; cdr3_aa: CAWGRGPNTEAFF
d_call: NA; v_call: TRBV11-2; clone_size: NA; j_call: TRBJ2-7; cdr3_nt: TGTGCCAGCAGCGCAGGGAACTACGAGCAGTACTTC; cdr3_aa: CASSAGNYEQYF
d_call: TRBD2; v_call: TRBV4-2; clone_size: NA; j_call: TRBJ2-1; cdr3_nt: TGTGCCAGCAGCCAAGATCGGGCTAGCGGGAGGATGGATGAGCAGTTCTTC; cdr3_aa: CASSQDRASGRMDEQFF
d_call: NA; v_call: TRBV7-7; clone_size: once; j_call: TRBJ2-3; cdr3_nt: TGTGCCAGCAGCTTATCGGGACAAATCACAGATACGCAGTATTTT; cdr3_aa: CASSLSGQITDTQYF
d_call: TRBD2; v_call: TRBV7-9; clone_size: NA; j_call: TRBJ2-3; cdr3_nt: TGTGCCAGCAGCACCGGACTAGCGGGAGGGACAGATACGCAGTATTTT; cdr3_aa: CASSTGLAGGTDTQYF
d_call: TRBD2; v_call: TRBV7-8; clone_size: NA; j_call: TRBJ2-1; cdr3_nt: TGTGCCAGCAGCCCCCTTAAGCGGGACCCCTCTCCCGCACATGAGCAGTTCTTC; cdr3_aa: CASSPLKRDPSPAHEQFF
d_call: NA; v_call: TRBV5-1; clone_size: NA; j_call: TRBJ2-3; cdr3_nt: TGCGCCAGCAGCTTCAGGGGTGTGGGCACAGATACGCAGTATTTT; cdr3_aa: CASSFRGVGTDTQYF
d_call: NA; v_call: TRBV19; clone_size: NA; j_call: TRBJ2-3; cdr3_nt: TGTGCCAGTAGTATTGCCAGGGCCGGCACAGATACGCAGTATTTT; cdr3_aa: CASSIARAGTDTQYF
d_call: NA; v_call: TRBV10-2; clone_size: NA; j_call: TRBJ1-3; cdr3_nt: TGCGCCAGCAGTGAGTCTTACAGCTACTCTGGAAACACCATATATTTT; cdr3_aa: CASSESYSYSGNTIYF
d_call: TRBD2; v_call: TRBV4-2; clone_size: once; j_call: TRBJ2-7; cdr3_nt: TGTGCCAGCAGCGGAGGGGCGGGAGGGTACGAGCAGTACTTC; cdr3_aa: CASSGGAGGYEQYF
d_call: TRBD1; v_call: TRBV11-2; clone_size: NA; j_call: TRBJ2-3; cdr3_nt: TGTGCCAGCAGCTTAAATCAGGGGGTTAAGCACACAGATACGCAGTATTTT; cdr3_aa: CASSLNQGVKHTDTQYF
d_call: TRBD2; v_call: TRBV19; clone_size: once; j_call: TRBJ2-7; cdr3_nt: TGTGCCAGTAGTCGGACTAGCCACGAGCAGTACTTC; cdr3_aa: CASSRTSHEQYF
d_call: NA; v_call: TRBV7-9; clone_size: once; j_call: TRBJ1-5; cdr3_nt: TGTGCCAGCAGCTTAGTGGGCCACAGGGATAGCAATCAGCCCCAGCATTTT; cdr3_aa: CASSLVGHRDSNQPQHF
d_call: TRBD2; v_call: TRBV7-2; clone_size: NA; j_call: TRBJ2-7; cdr3_nt: TGTGCCAGCAGCAACGGACTAGCGAACTGGGGTACCGAGCAGTACTTC; cdr3_aa: CASSNGLANWGTEQYF
d_call: TRBD2; v_call: TRBV18; clone_size: NA; j_call: TRBJ2-1; cdr3_nt: TGTGCCAGCTCCCCAACGGGGCTAGCGGGCATCGGCGAGCAGTTCTTC; cdr3_aa: CASSPTGLAGIGEQFF
d_call: NA; v_call: TRBV19; clone_size: NA; j_call: TRBJ1-5; cdr3_nt: TGTGCCAGTAGTATAGTCCTCTCCCGGGGCAATCAGCCCCAGCATTTT; cdr3_aa: CASSIVLSRGNQPQHF
d_call: TRBD2; v_call: TRBV30; clone_size: NA; j_call: TRBJ2-1; cdr3_nt: TGTGCCTGGAGTGTCAAAGCGGGATCCGAGTTCTTC; cdr3_aa: CAWSVKAGSEFF
d_call: NA; v_call: TRBV18; clone_size: NA; j_call: TRBJ2-1; cdr3_nt: TGTGCCAGCTCGCCGGGATCAGGAGAGAACGCCAATGAGCAGTTCTTC; cdr3_aa: CASSPGSGENANEQFF
d_call: TRBD1; v_call: TRBV19; clone_size: NA; j_call: TRBJ2-4; cdr3_nt: TGTGCCAGTAGCCCCGGGACAGGCATGGTCAAAAACATTCAGTACTTC; cdr3_aa: CASSPGTGMVKNIQYF